The source of this TCR beta chain is a study of T cell repertoires in cytomegalovirus infection. This CDR3 comprises 15 residues. Trimming took 3 bases from V and 4 from J; bases not matched to a gene: 3. Findings of the study overall: There were carriers of CMV plus the relevant HLA, and cumulative public TCR beta family frequency identified them. It was HLA-C-restricted CMV-specific TCR beta clonotypes that dominated the response ex vivo.

In its sample, this clonotype was seen a few times. Antigen: not known. From the reads, TCRdb called clonotypes with MiXCR, one entry per CDR3 protein. Of around 740,000 distinct CDR3 sequences listed, 35% to 45% are singletons. This sequence originates from a human donor in good health (CMV status not recorded). Some clones in this sample may be carry-over from other donors' samples. The chain couples TRBV12-3 or TRBV12-4 to TRBJ2-2; 9 nucleotides line up with TRBD2. The source material was PBMCs. Here the CDR3 DNA reads TGTGCCAGCAGTTTCAGGCGGGGGGGCACCGGGGAGCTGTTTTTT. It specifies CASSFRRGGTGELFF.